The 30 T cell receptor beta chains below come from one sample, sequenced in a study of T cells in women clearing cervical HPV infection. Measured with immunoSEQ multiplex PCR; TCRdb has only the in-frame clones, and not every one. The sample is made up of about 39,000 clones, and the top ten hold 4.8% of it. Sequenced input: blood buffy coat. The receptor source for this set is a woman aged 18 to 69 with a cervical HPV16 infection that either progressed to CIN3+ or cleared (not recorded which).

To note about this clone: The sequence runs out 3 residues before the end of the CDR3; the remainder is reconstructed from the germline J gene. The chain recombines TRBV2 with TRBJ1-1, with 8 bases matching TRBD1. The CDR3 runs 12 residues. The trim removed 4 bases at V and 6 bases at J, leaving 1 base unmatched. Per germline, CDR1 SNHLY and CDR2 FYNNEI. CDR3 DNA (partial): TGTGCCAGCAGTGGACAGGGGCCTGAA. Translated: CASSGQGPE. The full CDR3 protein is CASSGQGPEAFF.

CDR3 loop: CASSDPLAGGRVTQYF. The CDR3 DNA, read in part, is TGTGCCAGCAGTGACCCCCTAGCGGGGGGGCGTGTGACC. The chain joins TRBV2 to TRBJ2-5; 12 positions agree with TRBD2. The CDR3 end lies 3 residues beyond the end of the read and is filled in from the germline J gene. The CDR3 is made up of 16 amino acids. CDR1 and CDR2 (germline): SNHLY, FYNNEI. V dropped 3 bases and J dropped 7; count of bases not matched to a gene: 9.

Comment on this clone: The CDR3 end lies 3 residues beyond the end of the read and is filled in from the germline J gene. J is TRBJ2-3 and V is TRBV29-1; 10 nucleotides align to TRBD2. The length of the CDR3 is 15 residues. Germline CDR1 SQVTM, CDR2 ANQGSEA. V was pared by 4 bases and J by 2 bases, with 6 bases of the junction left unmatched. The CDR3 loop is CSVVAGGSNTDTQYF. Partial CDR3 DNA: TGCAGCGTTGTAGCGGGGGGTTCAAACACAGATACG.

Points on this clone: The CDR3 end lies 3 residues beyond the end of the read and is filled in from the germline J gene. This chain joins TRBV18 and TRBJ1-1, with D uncertain. The germline CDR1 and CDR2 sequences are KGHSH and LQKENI. The length of the CDR3 is 14 residues. V was cut by 3 bases and J by 4 bases, with 12 bases left in between. The CDR3 region is CASSPTTGITEAFF. CDR3 DNA, as far as it was read: TGTGCCAGCTCACCTACGACGGGGATCACTGAA.

Notes on this clone: The CDR3 end is not reached by the read, which stops 3 residues before it; the germline J gene fills it in. The chain employs TRBV12-3 or TRBV12-4 and TRBJ1-1, with D uncertain. The CDR3 has 15 amino acids. Trimming shortened V by 1 base and J by 1 base, and 10 bases separated the two germline ends. The part of the CDR3 DNA that was read is TGTGCCAGCAGTTTAGGGCGGGTATCGAACACTGAA. Translating gives CASSLGRVSNTE. The entire CDR3 is CASSLGRVSNTEAFF.

Comment on this clone: The read terminates 3 residues ahead of where the CDR3 ends, so the germline J gene completes it. The rearrangement links TRBV18 to TRBJ2-5, with TRBD1 matching 9 bases. V was pared by 6 bases and J by 5 bases, with 10 bases of the junction left unmatched. CDR3 size: 15 residues. CDR1 KGHSH and CDR2 LQKENI come from the germline V gene. CDR3 residues: CASSSPGQGTETQYF. The CDR3 bases that were read are TGTGCCAGCTCTTCTCCGGGACAGGGAACCGAGACC.

As for this clone: The CDR3 extends 3 residues past the end of the read, so its final part is completed from the germline J gene. The chain couples TRBV5-1 to TRBJ1-6; 7 bases are a match to TRBD1. This CDR3 comprises 16 residues. Germline CDR1 and CDR2: SGHRS and YFSETQ. J was trimmed by 8 bases and V by 1 base; bases with no gene match: 9. The CDR3 is CASSLFVQGLYSPLHF. The sequenced CDR3 bases are TGCGCCAGCAGCTTGTTTGTACAGGGGCTTTATTCACCC.

Worth noting for this clone: The read terminates 3 residues ahead of where the CDR3 ends, so the germline J gene completes it. The V and J genes are TRBV5-4 and TRBJ1-2; D not certain. Trimming pared 0 bases from V and 3 bases from J, leaving 6 bases between. Germline CDR1 SGHNT, CDR2 YYREEE (reference sequence). The CDR3 totals 13 residues. The sequenced CDR3 bases are TGTGCCAGCAGCTTGGTGGCAGACTATGGC. It encodes CASSLVADYG. The CDR3 in its entirety is CASSLVADYGYTF.

To note about this clone: The sequence runs out 3 residues before the end of the CDR3; the remainder is reconstructed from the germline J gene. The chain joins TRBV14 to TRBJ1-6, with D possibly matching TRBD1 (6 bases). The CDR3 totals 15 residues. Germline V gene sequence: CDR1 SGHDN, CDR2 FVKESK. Trimming took 4 bases from V and 6 from J, leaving 13 bases between them. The sequenced part of the CDR3 DNA is TGTGCCAGCAGCCCTCAGACAGGACGTAATTCACCC. Its protein product is CASSPQTGRNSP. The complete CDR3 sequence is CASSPQTGRNSPLHF.

Worth noting for this clone: Sequencing ends 3 residues short of the CDR3 end; the germline J gene provides the rest. V is TRBV2 and J is TRBJ1-5; perhaps TRBD1 as D (5 bases). This CDR3 is 13 amino acids long. From germline, CDR1 is SNHLY and CDR2 FYNNEI. Trimming left V 3 bases short and J 7 bases short, with 10 bases between. CDR3 DNA, as far as it was read: TGTGCCAGCAGTGATGCCCCAGGGCAGCCC. Amino acids: CASSDAPGQP. The CDR3 in full is CASSDAPGQPQHF.

As concerns this clone: The read gets to within 3 residues of the CDR3 end, and the germline J gene fills in the rest. The V gene is TRBV7-6, the J gene TRBJ2-2; D gene uncertain. V gave up 3 bases and J gave up 4 bases, with 9 bases separating them. The germline V gene encodes CDR1 SGHVS and CDR2 FNYEAQ. The CDR3 length is 14 residues. CDR3: CASSFPVSTGELFF. The sequenced CDR3 bases are TGTGCCAGCAGCTTCCCGGTGTCCACCGGGGAG.

About this clone itself: The CDR3 end falls 3 residues outside the read, so it is completed with the germline J gene. The chain recombines TRBV12-3 or TRBV12-4 with TRBJ2-7; tentatively, D is TRBD1 (7 bases). The germline V and J ends were trimmed by 7 bases and 6 bases, with 16 bases remaining between them. This CDR3 comprises 13 residues. The chain's CDR3 is CASTTRGLPEQYF. Partial CDR3 DNA: TGTGCCAGCACGACTAGGGGGCTCCCCGAG.

Comment on this clone: The DNA ends 3 residues before the CDR3 does, and the rest of the CDR3 is filled in from the germline J gene. The rearrangement uses TRBV6-4 and TRBJ1-6, with 7 nucleotides matching TRBD1. The CDR3 contains 13 residues. CDR1 is MRHNA and CDR2 is SNTAGT in the germline V gene. V lost 5 bases to trimming and J lost 5 bases; unmatched junction nucleotides: 0. The chain's CDR3 is CASSQGDNSPLHF. The DNA read from the CDR3 is TGTGCCAGCAGTCAGGGGGATAATTCACCC.

CDR3 sequence reads: CASSQGRDGYTF. CDR3 DNA (partial): TGTGCCAGCAGTCAGGGGAGGGATGGC. The rearrangement uses TRBV6-4 and TRBJ1-2; D possibly corresponds to TRBD1 (6 bases). The read finishes 3 residues shy of the CDR3 end, and the germline J gene is used to complete it. Trimming left V 5 bases short and J 6 bases short, with 10 bases between. This CDR3 comprises 12 residues. Germline values: CDR1 MRHNA, CDR2 SNTAGT.

Points on this clone: The read terminates 3 residues ahead of where the CDR3 ends, so the germline J gene completes it. The genes are TRBV6-1 and TRBJ1-5, with 10 bases fitting TRBD1. Trimming took 4 bases from V and 7 from J; bases not matched to a gene: 4. The CDR3 is 14 residues long. CDR1 is MNHNS and CDR2 is SASEGT in the germline V gene. CDR3 in amino acids: CASSGQGAGQPQHF. Partial CDR3 DNA: TGTGCCAGCAGTGGACAGGGGGCGGGACAGCCC.

A word on this clone: Sequencing ends 3 residues short of the CDR3 end; the germline J gene provides the rest. V and J are TRBV19 and TRBJ1-5; TRBD1 aligns across 9 bases. The CDR3 covers 16 residues. CDR1 and CDR2 from the germline V gene are LNHDA and SQIVND (reference sequence). V was clipped by 6 bases and J by 4 bases; unmatched bases: 10. The sequenced CDR3 bases are TGTGCCAGTAGGCTTAGTACAGGGGGCGTTAATCAGCCC. Amino acids: CASRLSTGGVNQP. The entire CDR3 is CASRLSTGGVNQPQHF.

Comments on this clone: The missing CDR3 end, 3 residues past where the read stops, is filled in from the germline J gene. The rearrangement joins TRBV12-3 or TRBV12-4 to TRBJ2-5, with 7 bases identical to TRBD2. Losses at the gene ends were 0 bases for V and 5 bases for J; bases not matched to a gene: 6. The CDR3 is made up of 15 amino acids. CDR3 DNA, as far as it was read: TGTGCCAGCAGTTTAGCAAGCACTAGCGCGGAGACC. It specifies CASSLASTSAET. The whole CDR3 region reads CASSLASTSAETQYF.

The chain's CDR3 is CASSLYRGLNEQYF. The DNA read from the CDR3 is TGTGCCAGCAGTTTGTACAGGGGGTTGAACGAG. The J gene is TRBJ2-7, the V gene TRBV12-3 or TRBV12-4; the match to TRBD1 covers 8 bases. The DNA ends 3 residues before the CDR3 does, and the rest of the CDR3 is filled in from the germline J gene. CDR3 length: 14 amino acids. V was clipped by 3 bases and J by 5 bases; unmatched bases: 6.

In regard to this clone: The CDR3 end is not reached by the read, which stops 3 residues before it; the germline J gene fills it in. The chain couples TRBV11-2 to TRBJ1-3, with no clear D. The CDR3 consists of 14 residues. V shed 8 bases and J shed 4 bases, with 15 bases lying between them. Germline lookup yields CDR1 SGHAT and CDR2 FQNNGV. The DNA read from the CDR3 is TGTGCCAGCCGGCAGGCCTCTGTGGGAAACACC. Translation gives CASRQASVGNT. The CDR3 in its entirety is CASRQASVGNTIYF.

With regard to this clone: The sequenced fragment ends 3 residues before the CDR3 boundary, so the rest is inferred from the germline J gene. The chain employs TRBV5-4 and TRBJ2-3, with TRBD2 as a possible D gene (6 bases). Germline CDR1 and CDR2: SGHNT and YYREEE (reference sequence). Trimming pared 0 bases from V and 2 bases from J, leaving 10 bases between. This CDR3 region has 15 residues. CDR3 DNA (partial): TGTGCCAGCAGCTTGGAGACGGGACTCACAGATACG. Translating it yields CASSLETGLTDT. The full CDR3 protein reads CASSLETGLTDTQYF.

Points on this clone: The missing CDR3 end, 3 residues past where the read stops, is filled in from the germline J gene. This chain uses TRBV20-1 with TRBJ1-1; no clear D gene. Trimming stripped 0 bases from V and 3 bases from J, with 14 bases between. Germline V gene data show CDR1 as DFQATT and CDR2 as SNEGSKA (reference sequence). The length of the CDR3 is 15 residues. The CDR3 DNA, read in part, is TGCAGTGCTAGAGATGGCGGGTCGAGGGACACTGAA. It codes for CSARDGGSRDTE. The CDR3 as a whole reads CSARDGGSRDTEAFF.

A remark on this clone: The CDR3 end falls 3 residues outside the read, so it is completed with the germline J gene. This sequence joins TRBV5-1 and TRBJ2-2; 7 bases fit TRBD1. V shed 1 base, J shed 1 base, and the junction held 13 bases outside the gene matches. CDR1 is SGHRS and CDR2 is YFSETQ in the germline V gene. The CDR3 has 19 amino acids. CDR3 loop: CASSLRWGAGGENTGELFF. The part of the CDR3 DNA that was read is TGCGCCAGCAGCTTGAGGTGGGGAGCAGGGGGAGAGAACACCGGGGAG. The variable domain in full, with the rest retrieved from reference TRBV5-1 and TRBJ2-2, is KAGVTQTPRYLIKTRGQQVTLSCSPISGHRSVSWYQQTPGQGLQFLFEYFSETQRNKGNFPGRFSGRQFSNSRSEMNVSTLELGDSALYLCASSLRWGAGGENTGELFFGEGSRLTVL.

Notes on this clone: Read coverage stops 3 residues before the CDR3 terminus; the germline J gene supplies the remainder. The rearrangement links TRBV12-3 or TRBV12-4 to TRBJ2-7, with a tentative D call TRBD1 (5 bases). The CDR3 sequence is 13 residues long. V lost 4 bases to trimming and J lost 1 base, with 8 bases between them. The CDR3 is CASSSTVSYEQYF. CDR3 bases read: TGTGCCAGCAGTTCGACAGTATCCTACGAG.

Remarks on this clone: Sequencing ends 3 residues short of the CDR3 end; the germline J gene provides the rest. The chain uses TRBV20-1 and TRBJ2-2, with D possibly called TRBD1 or TRBD2 (6 bases each). The V end lost 5 bases, the J end lost 3 bases, and 16 bases lay between the germline ends. Germline lookup yields CDR1 DFQATT and CDR2 SNEGSKA (reference sequence). The length of the CDR3 is 15 residues. The chain's CDR3 is CSAGGGQVDTGELFF. The CDR3 DNA, read in part, is TGCAGTGCTGGAGGGGGGCAGGTCGACACCGGGGAG.

Concerning this clone itself: The CDR3 is cut off 3 residues early in the read; its end comes from the germline J gene. J is TRBJ2-1 and V is TRBV7-8, with D maybe TRBD2 (5 bases). V was cut by 3 bases and J by 8 bases, with 14 bases left in between. CDR1 is SGHVS, CDR2 FQNEAQ, per germline. This CDR3 contains 14 residues. The chain's CDR3 is CASSLFRGLDEQFF. The covered CDR3 bases are TGTGCCAGCAGCTTGTTCCGGGGTTTGGATGAG.

Regarding this clone: Read data end 3 residues before the CDR3 end; the end is taken from the germline J gene. This rearrangement joins TRBV20-1 to TRBJ2-5; the match to TRBD2 covers 10 bases. J gave up 2 bases and V 5 bases, and 14 bases lay outside the gene matches. Germline values: CDR1 DFQATT, CDR2 SNEGSKA (reference sequence). The CDR3 runs to 17 residues. The CDR3 bases that were read are TGCAGTGCTCAAACGAACTTACTAGCGGGGAGTCAAGAGACC. Its translation is CSAQTNLLAGSQET. The entire CDR3 sequence reads CSAQTNLLAGSQETQYF.

Comments on this clone: The read ends 3 residues early relative to the CDR3; the germline J gene fills the gap. The chain carries TRBV2 and TRBJ1-3; maybe TRBD1 (6 bases). V was shortened by 4 bases and J by 0 bases, with 10 bases between the two germline ends. CDR1 is SNHLY, CDR2 FYNNEI, per germline. This CDR3 is 15 amino acids long. The CDR3 spells CASSATGSSGNTIYF. Partial CDR3 DNA: TGTGCCAGCAGTGCAACAGGGAGCTCTGGAAACACC.

Concerning this clone itself: With the read ending 3 residues before the CDR3 end, the germline J gene is used to fill in that end. The chain couples TRBV5-1 to TRBJ1-1, with D perhaps matching TRBD1 (5 bases). V dropped 2 bases and J dropped 4 bases, with 9 bases sitting between them. The CDR3 is 13 residues long. Per germline, CDR1 SGHRS and CDR2 YFSETQ. The CDR3 protein is CASSFQGPTEAFF. CDR3 bases read: TGCGCCAGCAGCTTCCAGGGTCCCACTGAA.

About this clone: The CDR3 end is not reached by the read, which stops 3 residues before it; the germline J gene fills it in. The V gene is TRBV20-1, the J gene TRBJ2-1; the D gene is possibly TRBD2 (6 bases). The CDR3 consists of 16 residues. The V end lost 0 bases, the J end lost 1 base, and 13 bases lay between the germline ends. From germline, CDR1 is DFQATT and CDR2 SNEGSKA (reference sequence). The CDR3 DNA, read in part, is TGCAGTGCTAGAGATCCCGGGGGTCCGTCCTACAATGAG. Translation gives CSARDPGGPSYNE. The full CDR3 is CSARDPGGPSYNEQFF.

The CDR3: CASSLERGGRTDTQYF. CDR3 DNA, as far as it was read: TGCGCCAGCAGCTTGGAGAGGGGGGGTCGCACAGATACG. V gene TRBV5-1 combines with J gene TRBJ2-3, with D perhaps TRBD2 (7 bases). The read ends 3 residues before the CDR3 terminus; that terminus is restored from the germline J gene. The germline CDR1 and CDR2 sequences are SGHRS and YFSETQ. This CDR3 is 16 amino acids long. The V end was cut by 0 bases, the J end by 1 base, with 12 bases between.